The rows below give T cell receptor beta chains drawn from one sample of a study of human T cells and chemical hapten exposure. MiXCR was run by TCRdb on the RACE reads, yielding one entry per CDR3 protein. This table holds fewer than 200,000 distinct CDR3 sequences, more than 25% found once. The starting material was whole blood, obtained in connection with sensitization to the hapten diphenylcyclopropenone (DPC). The receptors originated from a woman aged 30 to 39 with alopecia areata. Some clones in this sample may be carry-over from other donors' samples. Both conserved end residues are trimmed from each CDR3. D genes are given only for firm matches.

v_call	cdr3_length	j_call	d_call	cdr3_aa
TRBV6-2/TRBV6-3	11	TRBJ2-7	-	ASRPGHLGEQY
TRBV28	13	TRBJ2-2	-	ASRGRAGDTGELF
TRBV29-1	12	TRBJ2-3	TRBD2	SAGRGGLTDTQY
TRBV12-3/TRBV12-4	13	TRBJ2-5	-	ASSLASGAGETQY
TRBV7-2	15	TRBJ1-3	-	ASSLSPGRISGNTIY
TRBV14	12	TRBJ2-5	-	ASSRGHAGETQY
TRBV3-1	13	TRBJ2-7	-	ASSPQEDFSYEQY
TRBV29-1	9	TRBJ1-4	TRBD1	SVHRRGQLF
TRBV20-1	11	TRBJ2-4	TRBD1	SAGGQGKNIQY
TRBV6-1	11	TRBJ1-5	-	ASNLQGDQPQH
TRBV19	15	TRBJ2-1	-	ASSPRGRFSTYNEQF
TRBV14	11	TRBJ1-5	-	ASSQDLGQPQH
TRBV12-3/TRBV12-4	10	TRBJ1-2	-	ASSSDGDGYT
TRBV29-1	12	TRBJ2-4	-	SVEDLHGVNIQY
TRBV20-1	11	TRBJ1-5	-	SATVGGRQPQH
TRBV2	11	TRBJ2-3	-	ASISSFADTQY
TRBV4-2	13	TRBJ1-5	-	ASSQVVAAEQPQH
TRBV7-2	11	TRBJ2-7	-	ASSPISRSEQY
TRBV29-1	10	TRBJ1-2	-	SVAATPYGYT
TRBV2	11	TRBJ1-5	-	ASTGNPIQPQH
TRBV6-1	11	TRBJ2-1	TRBD2	ASRFSGGGEQF
TRBV28	11	TRBJ2-5	TRBD1	ASRTPGQTTQY
TRBV12-3/TRBV12-4	15	TRBJ2-1	TRBD2	ASSWTSGGLTYNEQF
TRBV20-1	13	TRBJ2-3	-	RMGSASLSTDTQY
TRBV5-1	10	TRBJ2-3	-	ASSLSSDTQY
TRBV28	13	TRBJ1-5	TRBD1	ASGRGTGRILPQH
TRBV28	12	TRBJ2-7	-	ASSLSGGYREQY
TRBV7-9	14	TRBJ1-2	TRBD1	ASSLDSGQTYYGYT
TRBV28	13	TRBJ1-5	TRBD1	ASSQPGQGNQPQH
TRBV28	12	TRBJ1-1	-	ASSSGTVNTEAF
TRBV29-1	10	TRBJ2-1	-	SVEESGTEQF
TRBV2	12	TRBJ2-1	-	ASRFLGSNNEQF
TRBV6-2/TRBV6-3	12	TRBJ2-1	-	ASIGATIYNEQF
TRBV25-1	11	TRBJ2-7	TRBD2	ASSGGEGDEQY
TRBV20-1	8	TRBJ2-7	-	SVRAGEQY
TRBV7-2	12	TRBJ2-1	TRBD2	ATPVGGGYNEQF
TRBV28	12	TRBJ2-5	TRBD2	ASSLVASGGTQY
TRBV20-1	13	TRBJ2-1	TRBD2	SARGASGSHNEQF
TRBV11-2	13	TRBJ2-5	-	ASSSQNGRQETQY
TRBV28	10	TRBJ2-7	-	ASSKIMHEQY
TRBV20-1	12	TRBJ2-5	-	SASSWGGRETQY
TRBV15	13	TRBJ2-2	TRBD1	ATSFDRGDTGELF
TRBV29-1	12	TRBJ2-2	-	SVALGGGTGELF
TRBV28	12	TRBJ2-7	-	ASSFAGDASEQY
TRBV21-1	16	TRBJ1-4	-	ASILRDRVRATNEKLF
TRBV20-1	13	TRBJ2-5	-	SASQWLSTQETQY
TRBV6-2/TRBV6-3	10	TRBJ2-1	-	ASSYMNNEQF
TRBV7-8	13	TRBJ1-4	TRBD1	ASSSRTGANEKLF
TRBV6-5	13	TRBJ2-1	-	VSSNLPSSYNEQF
TRBV5-1	14	TRBJ2-2	-	ASSLALALDTGELF
TRBV4-3	11	TRBJ1-1	-	ASSQDSFTEAF
TRBV5-1	10	TRBJ2-5	-	ASSVTTETQY
TRBV5-1	14	TRBJ1-1	TRBD1	ASSLTGAPVNTEAF
TRBV7-9	10	TRBJ2-3	-	ASSLSPDTQY
TRBV29-1	11	TRBJ1-1	-	SVGRQLDTEAF
TRBV2	11	TRBJ2-3	-	ASSGDRWDTQY